The 11 T cell receptor beta chains below were found in one sample sequenced in a study of blood T cell repertoires in COVID-19. Measured with immunoSEQ multiplex PCR; TCRdb has only the in-frame clones, and not every one. Among about 93,000 clones listed, about 80% were seen once. Sequenced input: peripheral blood. The source is a human donor in a cohort sampled during active COVID-19.

The chain couples TRBV28 to TRBJ1-2; D might be TRBD1 (5 bases). The CDR3 runs to 15 residues. V was shortened by 2 bases and J by 6 bases, with 16 bases between the two germline ends. CDR1 is MDHEN, CDR2 SYDVKM, per germline. The CDR3: CASSLGGEKVDGYTF. The DNA of the CDR3 is TGTGCCAGCAGTTTAGGGGGGGAAAAGGTAGATGGCTACACCTTC.

The genes are TRBV24-1 and TRBJ2-3; 14 bases agree with TRBD2. The germline V gene has CDR1 KGHDR and CDR2 SFDVKD. V trimming: 0 bases; J trimming: 8 bases; junction bases outside the gene matches: 9. This CDR3 spans 18 amino acids. CDR3: CATSDLPRLAGGRGTQYF. The CDR3 coding sequence is TGTGCCACCAGTGATTTGCCGAGACTAGCGGGGGGGCGGGGTACGCAGTATTTT.

The rearrangement joins TRBV13 to TRBJ2-3; 8 nucleotides match TRBD2. Germline V lookup: CDR1 PRHDT, CDR2 FYEKMQ (reference sequence). V lost 1 base, J lost 6 bases, and 3 bases stayed unmatched. The CDR3 extends over 14 amino acids. The CDR3 DNA reads TGTGCCAGCAGCTTAGCGGGGGGGGTTGATACGCAGTATTTT. Encoded protein: CASSLAGGVDTQYF. The entire variable domain, with the rest obtained from reference TRBV13 and TRBJ2-3, is as follows: AAGVIQSPRHLIKEKRETATLKCYPIPRHDTVYWYQQGPGQDPQFLISFYEKMQSDKGSIPDRFSAQQFSDYHSELNMSSLELGDSALYFCASSLAGGVDTQYFGPGTRLTVL.

The rearrangement uses TRBV5-1 and TRBJ1-2, with 12 bases fitting TRBD1. The trim removed 2 bases at V and 8 bases at J, leaving 10 bases unmatched. This CDR3 is 16 amino acids long. CDR1 is SGHRS and CDR2 is YFSETQ in the germline V gene. CDR3 region: CASSLSPGQGAQGYTF. Written as DNA, the CDR3 is TGCGCCAGCAGCTTATCTCCGGGACAGGGGGCGCAAGGCTACACCTTC.

The chain carries TRBV2 and TRBJ2-1; D gene uncertain. The CDR3 has 11 amino acids. The germline V gene has CDR1 SNHLY and CDR2 FYNNEI. Deletions cut 3 bases from V and 9 bases from J, with 6 bases between. CDR3 region: CASSDIFEQFF. Written as DNA, the CDR3 is TGTGCCAGCAGTGATATTTTTGAGCAGTTCTTC.

The V and J genes are TRBV7-9 and TRBJ1-4; tentatively, D is TRBD1 (5 bases). The germline gives CDR1 SEHNR, CDR2 FQNEAQ (reference sequence). Trimming left V 5 bases short and J 7 bases short, with 17 bases between. This CDR3 spans 15 amino acids. The CDR3 DNA is TGTGCCAGCAGCCGTGCGGGGGGAGGTCGTGAAAAACTGTTTTTT. It yields the protein CASSRAGGGREKLFF.

The genes are TRBV27 and TRBJ1-2; no firm D call. This CDR3 region has 13 residues. V was cut by 5 bases and J by 4 bases, with 11 bases left in between. Germline assignment: CDR1 MNHEY and CDR2 SMNVEV (reference sequence). CDR3 residues: CASSPHEAYGYTF. CDR3 coding DNA: TGTGCCAGCAGTCCTCATGAGGCCTATGGCTACACCTTC.

This chain links TRBV19 with TRBJ1-5, with D possibly matching TRBD1 (6 bases). The V gene lost 5 bases and the J gene lost 6 bases, with 11 bases spanning the gap. The CDR3 loop spans 13 amino acids. Germline V lookup: CDR1 LNHDA, CDR2 SQIVND (reference sequence). The chain's CDR3 is CASSLQGGQPQHF. In DNA, the CDR3 is TGTGCCAGTAGTTTACAGGGCGGTCAGCCCCAGCATTTT.

This rearrangement joins TRBV5-1 to TRBJ2-1; TRBD1 matches 7 bases. V shed 7 bases, J shed 4 bases, and the junction held 14 bases outside the gene matches. CDR1 is SGHRS, CDR2 YFSETQ, per germline. The CDR3 is 16 amino acids. CDR3 sequence reads: CASGEGGDWWYNEQFF. In DNA, the CDR3 is TGCGCCAGCGGGGAAGGGGGCGATTGGTGGTACAATGAGCAGTTCTTC.

V and J are TRBV28 and TRBJ2-4; D possibly corresponds to TRBD2 (6 bases). CDR1 MDHEN and CDR2 SYDVKM come from the germline V gene. The ends were cut back, 5 bases at V and 0 bases at J, with 14 bases in the middle. This CDR3 region has 16 residues. DNA of the CDR3: TGTGCCAGCAGTCCGGGGGATCGATCAGCCAAAAACATTCAGTACTTC. Translation: CASSPGDRSAKNIQYF.

This clone was picked up one time. The rearrangement uses TRBV7-9 and TRBJ2-3; TRBD1 matches 11 bases. Germline lookup yields CDR1 SEHNR and CDR2 FQNEAQ (reference sequence). This CDR3 region has 16 residues. Germline trimming cut 1 base from V and 5 bases from J; bases unmatched to any gene: 5. The CDR3 loop is CASSLDGTGGGDTQYF. The CDR3 DNA reads as TGTGCCAGCAGCTTAGATGGGACAGGGGGAGGAGATACGCAGTATTTT.